This is a list of T cell receptor beta chains from one sample in a study of vaccination effects on CD4 cells after COVID-19. These receptors have no identified antigens. Here immunoSEQ multiplex PCR was the method, and the copy in TCRdb shows in-frame clones only, minus some. The repertoire holds tens of thousands of clones, with approximately 72% as singletons. This sample comprised CD4+ T cells from PBMCs cultured with HCoV-OC43 spike peptides, obtained before COVID-19 vaccination. These receptor sequences come from a human donor who received a COVID-19 vaccine. The CDR3 runs from the conserved cysteine through the conserved F or W. A D gene is named only where the DNA matches it firmly. The listing skips clone size in some rows; elsewhere it reads once, few, many or a size class.

CDR3aa: CASSSPSRGTQYF
CDR3nt: TGTGCCAGCAGTTCCCCCTCAAGGGGGACCCAGTACTTC
abundance: -
v_gene: TRBV27
d_gene: -
j_gene: TRBJ2-5
len: 13

CDR3aa: CATRAFSSTDTQYF
CDR3nt: TGTGCCACCCGTGCGTTTTCTAGCACAGATACGCAGTATTTT
abundance: -
v_gene: TRBV2
d_gene: -
j_gene: TRBJ2-3
len: 14

CDR3aa: CASSSRDRGSFPGYTF
CDR3nt: TGTGCCAGCAGTTCCCGGGACAGGGGGTCTTTTCCGGGCTACACCTTC
abundance: -
v_gene: TRBV6-5
d_gene: TRBD1
j_gene: TRBJ1-2
len: 16

CDR3aa: CASSQAGTGNTGELFF
CDR3nt: TGTGCCAGCAGCCAAGCCGGGACAGGGAACACCGGGGAGCTGTTTTTT
abundance: -
v_gene: TRBV4-2
d_gene: TRBD1
j_gene: TRBJ2-2
len: 16

CDR3aa: CAWSSWDVSNTGELFF
CDR3nt: TGTGCCTGGAGTTCCTGGGACGTTTCGAACACCGGGGAGCTGTTTTTT
abundance: -
v_gene: TRBV30
d_gene: -
j_gene: TRBJ2-2
len: 16

CDR3aa: CASSLVPRREQFF
CDR3nt: TGTGCCAGCAGTTTAGTACCCAGGAGGGAGCAGTTCTTC
abundance: -
v_gene: TRBV6-5
d_gene: -
j_gene: TRBJ2-1
len: 13

CDR3aa: CASSFDPGTPSNTGELFF
CDR3nt: TGTGCCAGCAGTTTCGACCCCGGGACCCCGTCGAACACCGGGGAGCTGTTTTTT
abundance: -
v_gene: TRBV6-2/TRBV6-3
d_gene: -
j_gene: TRBJ2-2
len: 18

CDR3aa: CASSRGLARDTQYF
CDR3nt: TGTGCCAGCAGTAGGGGACTAGCGAGAGATACGCAGTATTTT
abundance: -
v_gene: TRBV6-5
d_gene: TRBD2
j_gene: TRBJ2-3
len: 14

CDR3aa: CASRATGASRGEQFF
CDR3nt: TGTGCCAGTAGGGCGACAGGGGCCTCGAGGGGTGAGCAGTTCTTC
abundance: once
v_gene: TRBV19
d_gene: TRBD1
j_gene: TRBJ2-1
len: 15

CDR3aa: CASSGDYLNTEAFF
CDR3nt: TGTGCCAGCAGCGGCGATTACCTGAACACTGAAGCTTTCTTT
abundance: -
v_gene: TRBV7-9
d_gene: -
j_gene: TRBJ1-1
len: 14

CDR3aa: CASSEGGLSTDTQYF
CDR3nt: TGTGCCAGCAGTGAGGGGGGCCTTAGCACAGATACGCAGTATTTT
abundance: -
v_gene: TRBV2
d_gene: -
j_gene: TRBJ2-3
len: 15

CDR3aa: CASRFEAGTTNTDTQYF
CDR3nt: TGCGCCAGCAGATTCGAAGCCGGGACCACCAACACAGATACGCAGTATTTT
abundance: few
v_gene: TRBV4-1
d_gene: -
j_gene: TRBJ2-3
len: 17